These T cell receptor beta chains were read from a single sample in a study of blood T cells in healthy people across ages. One entry per CDR3 protein, called by TCRdb with MiXCR from the 5' RACE reads. Found here are roughly 700,000 distinct CDR3 sequences, more than 40% of them singletons; the top ten hold under 35%. Material: blood. The receptors come from a woman in her sixties or seventies in good health. Each CDR3 is given with its conserved first and last residue. A D gene is named only where the DNA matches it firmly. Where a row states a size, it is once, few, many or the class of an expanded clone; other rows omit it.

J: TRBJ2-3
V: TRBV7-2
D: TRBD2
size: .
DNA: TGTGCCAGCAGCCAGACTAGCGCTACAGATACGCAGTATTTT
CDR3: CASSQTSATDTQYF

J: TRBJ2-5
V: TRBV5-6
D: .
size: .
DNA: TGTGCCAGCAGCTTGAGGTGGGCCGGGCGGGAGACCCAGTACTTC
CDR3: CASSLRWAGRETQYF

J: TRBJ2-1
V: TRBV20-1
D: TRBD2
size: .
DNA: TGCAGTGCTAGACCATCTGGCGGGAGATATGAGCAGTTCTTC
CDR3: CSARPSGGRYEQFF

J: TRBJ2-7
V: TRBV7-8
D: .
size: few
DNA: TGTGCCAGCAGCTTGGGAACTATTGGCGAGCAGTACTTC
CDR3: CASSLGTIGEQYF

J: TRBJ2-3
V: TRBV20-1
D: .
size: .
DNA: TGCAGTGCCGAGCAGGATTACACAGATACGCAGTATTTT
CDR3: CSAEQDYTDTQYF

J: TRBJ2-7
V: TRBV27
D: .
size: .
DNA: TGTGCCAGCCTGAGAAATCTGGGGCCTAAAAGGGGATACGAGCAGTACTTC
CDR3: CASLRNLGPKRGYEQYF

J: TRBJ2-1
V: TRBV15
D: TRBD1
size: .
DNA: TGTGCCACCAGCAGTGGCCGCCGGGACAGAGACAATGAGCAGTTCTTC
CDR3: CATSSGRRDRDNEQFF

J: TRBJ2-7
V: TRBV15
D: .
size: few
DNA: TGTGCCACCAGCATTCAGAGCGAGCAGTACTTC
CDR3: CATSIQSEQYF

J: TRBJ2-1
V: TRBV7-2
D: TRBD2
size: .
DNA: TGTGCCAGCAGATCTCGTGTAGCGGGAGGGAATGAGCAGTTCTTC
CDR3: CASRSRVAGGNEQFF

J: TRBJ1-1
V: TRBV7-8
D: .
size: .
DNA: TGTGCCAGCAGCTTTTCGGCTCGGGAGGGACAACCGAACACTGAAGCTTTCTTT
CDR3: CASSFSAREGQPNTEAFF

J: TRBJ1-4
V: TRBV7-2
D: .
size: .
DNA: TGTGCCAGCAGCTTAGGAGCAAAGCAGGAAAAACTGTTTTTT
CDR3: CASSLGAKQEKLFF

J: TRBJ2-1
V: TRBV29-1
D: .
size: .
DNA: TGCAGCGTTGAAGCAGTGTACAATGAGCAGTTCTTC
CDR3: CSVEAVYNEQFF

J: TRBJ2-1
V: TRBV6-4
D: .
size: many
DNA: TGTGCCAGCAGTGACTCGGGTCTCGGTGAGCAGTTCTTC
CDR3: CASSDSGLGEQFF

J: TRBJ2-3
V: TRBV27
D: TRBD1
size: .
DNA: TGTGCCAGCAGAACGACAGGGAGCCCTTCCACAAATACGCAGTATTTT
CDR3: CASRTTGSPSTNTQYF

J: TRBJ2-5
V: TRBV25-1
D: .
size: .
DNA: TGTGCCAGCCATGCCAGGGTAGGGGAGACCCAGTACTTC
CDR3: CASHARVGETQYF

J: TRBJ2-7
V: TRBV7-9
D: .
size: .
DNA: TGTGCCAGCAGCCTCGACATTCCCGAGCAGTACTTC
CDR3: CASSLDIPEQYF